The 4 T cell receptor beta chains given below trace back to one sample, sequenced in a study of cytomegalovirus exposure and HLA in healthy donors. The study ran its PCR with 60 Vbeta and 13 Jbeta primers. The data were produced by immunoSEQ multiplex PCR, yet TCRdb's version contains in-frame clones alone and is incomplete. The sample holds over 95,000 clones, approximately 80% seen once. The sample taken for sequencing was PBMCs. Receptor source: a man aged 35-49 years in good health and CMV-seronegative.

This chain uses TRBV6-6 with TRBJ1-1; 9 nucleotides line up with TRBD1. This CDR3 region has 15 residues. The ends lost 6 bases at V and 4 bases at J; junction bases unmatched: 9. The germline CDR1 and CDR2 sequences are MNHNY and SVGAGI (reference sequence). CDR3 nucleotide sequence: TGTGCCAGCAGGGGGAGGGAGACAGGGGGCACTGAAGCTTTCTTT. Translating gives CASRGRETGGTEAFF.

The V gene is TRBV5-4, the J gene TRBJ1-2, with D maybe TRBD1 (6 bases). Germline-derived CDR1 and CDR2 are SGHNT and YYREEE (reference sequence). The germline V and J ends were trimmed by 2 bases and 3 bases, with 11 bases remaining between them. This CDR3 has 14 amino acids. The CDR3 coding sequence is TGTGCCAGCAGCTTCAGGACAGAGGACTATGGCTACACCTTC. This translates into CASSFRTEDYGYTF. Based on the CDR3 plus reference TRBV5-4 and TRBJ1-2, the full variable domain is ETGVTQSPTHLIKTRGQQVTLRCSSQSGHNTVSWYQQALGQGPQFIFQYYREEENGRGNFPPRFSGLQFPNYSSELNVNALELDDSALYLCASSFRTEDYGYTFGSGTRLTVV.

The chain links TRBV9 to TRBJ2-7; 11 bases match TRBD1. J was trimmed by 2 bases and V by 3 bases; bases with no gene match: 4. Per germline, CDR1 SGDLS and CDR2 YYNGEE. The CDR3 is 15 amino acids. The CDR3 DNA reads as TGTGCCAGCAGCGCGGGGACAGGGGGAACCTACGAGCAGTACTTC. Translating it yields CASSAGTGGTYEQYF.

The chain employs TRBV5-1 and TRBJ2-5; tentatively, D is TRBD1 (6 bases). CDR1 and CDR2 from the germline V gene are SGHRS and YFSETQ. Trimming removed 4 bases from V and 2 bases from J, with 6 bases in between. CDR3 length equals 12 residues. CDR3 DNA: TGCGCCAGCAGCGGGACACAAGAGACCCAGTACTTC. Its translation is CASSGTQETQYF.